This T cell receptor beta chain originates from a study of shared clonotypes between healthy human individuals. For the study at large: CD4 naive and CD4 memory each took three plates per donor, while CD8 naive took two and CD8 memory one.

Donors included only healthy HIV-negative adults lacking recent acute infections or vaccinations. Comments on this clone: The antigen is unknown.

CDR3 length: 15 amino acids. Trimming shortened V by 7 bases and J by 0 bases, and 12 bases separated the two germline ends. Germline values: CDR1 SGHTA, CDR2 FQGTGA. Every subset had its genomic DNA shared out evenly among several immunoSEQ plates. The table came from immunoSEQ multiplex PCR; TCRdb's copy has only in-frame clones and leaves some out. This table holds 950,000 to 1,100,000 clones, approximately 78% found once. Study-wide results and limits: Naive subsets usually exceeded memory subsets in estimated richness.

Material: memory CD4+ T cells from PBMCs. Subset of the sample: CD45RA-negative fraction. The receptor was isolated from a man in his late teens or twenties in good health. Some clones in this sample may be carry-over from other donors' samples. The gene calls are TRBV7-3 and TRBJ2-2; unclear D gene. CDR3 DNA sequence: TGTGCCAGCAACCCCGGGTTAGCGAACACCGGGGAGCTGTTTTTT. Its translation: CASNPGLANTGELFF.